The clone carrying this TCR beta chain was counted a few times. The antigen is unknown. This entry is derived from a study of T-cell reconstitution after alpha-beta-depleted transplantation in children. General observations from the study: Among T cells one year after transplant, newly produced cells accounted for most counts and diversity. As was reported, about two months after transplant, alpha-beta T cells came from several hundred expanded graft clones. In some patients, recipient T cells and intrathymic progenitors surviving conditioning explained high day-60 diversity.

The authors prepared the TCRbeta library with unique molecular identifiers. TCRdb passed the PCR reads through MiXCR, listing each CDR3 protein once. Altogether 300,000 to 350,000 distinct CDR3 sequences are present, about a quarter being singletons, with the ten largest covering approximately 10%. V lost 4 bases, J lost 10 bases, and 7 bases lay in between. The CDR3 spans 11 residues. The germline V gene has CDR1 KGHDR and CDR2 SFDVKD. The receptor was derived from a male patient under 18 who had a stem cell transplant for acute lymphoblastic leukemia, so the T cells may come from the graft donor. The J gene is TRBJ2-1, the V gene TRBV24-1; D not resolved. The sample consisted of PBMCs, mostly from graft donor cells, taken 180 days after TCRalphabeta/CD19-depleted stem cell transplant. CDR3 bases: TGTGCCACCAGTGAGACGGTCGAGCAGTTCTTC. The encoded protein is CATSETVEQFF.